This T cell receptor (beta chain) comes out of a study of blood T cell repertoires in COVID-19. The wider study: There were acute and convalescent COVID-19 samples, and they came from the United States, Italy and Spain.

A single count supports this clone. The method was immunoSEQ multiplex PCR; TCRdb's version includes in-frame clones alone and lacks a portion of them. Among 95,000 or so clones listed, approximately 86% were seen once. The CDR3 loop spans 17 amino acids. Unmatched junction bases numbered 10, after V lost 4 bases and J lost 1 base. The germline V gene encodes CDR1 SGHNT and CDR2 YYREEE (reference sequence). This TCR was recovered from a man of 80 years or more with active or convalescent COVID-19. The sample comprised peripheral blood. This rearrangement joins TRBV5-4 to TRBJ2-5, with 10 bases fitting TRBD2. For the CDR3, the DNA is TGTGCCAGCAGCGGTGCTCGGACTAGCGGCCTCCAAGAGACCCAGTACTTC. This gives the protein CASSGARTSGLQETQYF.